This TCR beta chain came from a study of cytomegalovirus exposure and HLA in healthy donors. Study as a whole: HLA-typed donors contributed some 83 million unique TCRs, which were held in an early data release.

Primers included in the PCR were 60 Vbeta and 13 Jbeta primers. TCRdb keeps only in-frame clones here, not all; method: immunoSEQ multiplex PCR. Of 150,000 to 200,000 clones in the sample, more than 65% were seen once. CDR3 length: 17 residues. Per germline, CDR1 MNHEY and CDR2 SMNVEV (reference sequence). V lost 6 bases to trimming and J lost 2 bases, with 21 bases between them. Findings and caveats of the study: For most TCR sequences rarity was the rule, although some public TCRs occurred in many donors. The productive fraction for most TCR beta V segments was about 87% or about 30% in an earlier analysis. Investigators reported over 150 TCR beta chains as tied to cytomegalovirus.

Remarks on this clone: Its cognate antigen is unknown.

The sequenced sample consisted of PBMCs. J is TRBJ2-3 and V is TRBV27; D call uncertain. The source is a girl aged 2 to 9 in good health and CMV-seropositive. The CDR3 sequence: CASSRFSLLEDTDTQYF. As DNA, the CDR3 is TGTGCCAGCAGCCGCTTTAGCCTCTTAGAGGACACAGATACGCAGTATTTT.